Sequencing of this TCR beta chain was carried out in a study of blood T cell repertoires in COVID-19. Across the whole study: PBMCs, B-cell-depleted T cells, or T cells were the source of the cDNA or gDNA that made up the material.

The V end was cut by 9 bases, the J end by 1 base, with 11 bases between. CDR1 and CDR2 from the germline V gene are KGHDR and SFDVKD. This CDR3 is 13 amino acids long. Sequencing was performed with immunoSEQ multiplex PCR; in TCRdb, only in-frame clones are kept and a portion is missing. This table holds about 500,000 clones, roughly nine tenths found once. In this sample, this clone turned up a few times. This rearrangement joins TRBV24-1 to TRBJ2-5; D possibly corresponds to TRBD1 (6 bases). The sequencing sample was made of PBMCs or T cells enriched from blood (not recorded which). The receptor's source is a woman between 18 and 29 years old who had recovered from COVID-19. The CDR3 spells CATGPRGQETQYF. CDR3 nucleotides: TGTGCCACCGGCCCCAGGGGCCAAGAGACCCAGTACTTC.